The 21 T cell receptor beta chains reported below all come from one sample, sequenced in a study of cytomegalovirus exposure and HLA in healthy donors. The PCR made use of 60 Vbeta and 13 Jbeta primers. The protocol was immunoSEQ multiplex PCR, while the TCRdb copy is restricted to in-frame clones and leaves out a portion. This sample carries some 140,000 clones, less than 80% of them seen once, and the ten largest clones take 2% to 2.5%. Sequencing was done on a sample of PBMCs. The source of these receptors is a man aged 25-45 years in good health and CMV-seronegative.

This chain links TRBV29-1 with TRBJ1-3, with D perhaps matching TRBD1 (5 bases). The V end was cut by 5 bases, the J end by 0 bases, with 11 bases between. The CDR3 loop spans 14 amino acids. Germline CDR1 and CDR2: SQVTM and ANQGSEA. CDR3 sequence reads: CSVFLQDSGNTIYF. Written as DNA, the CDR3 is TGCAGCGTTTTTCTACAGGACTCTGGAAACACCATATATTTT.

The chain employs TRBV5-6 and TRBJ1-2, with D possibly TRBD1 on 6 matching bases. V lost 4 bases and J 0 bases, leaving 19 bases between the germline ends. Germline V lookup: CDR1 SGHDT, CDR2 YYEEEE. The CDR3 runs 17 residues. CDR3 in amino acids: CASSHFDMQGTNYGYTF. The CDR3 coding sequence is TGTGCCAGCAGCCACTTTGACATGCAGGGGACTAACTATGGCTACACCTTC.

This sequence joins TRBV6-6 and TRBJ2-2, with TRBD2 matching over 9 bases. Germline CDR1 is MNHNY and CDR2 is SVGAGI (reference sequence). The CDR3 is 16 amino acids. The junction had 5 bases not matched to a gene; V was cut back by 2 bases and J by 4 bases. The chain's CDR3 is CASSYRERGVTGELFF. CDR3 DNA sequence: TGTGCCAGCAGTTACCGCGAGCGGGGGGTCACCGGGGAGCTGTTTTTT.

The rearrangement joins TRBV4-1 to TRBJ1-3; 8 positions agree with TRBD1. Per germline, CDR1 MGHRA and CDR2 YSYEKL. This CDR3 is built from 17 residues. J lost 2 bases, V lost 3 bases, and 9 bases had no gene match. The CDR3 protein is CASSQTILRGPGNTIYF. The CDR3 DNA reads TGCGCCAGCAGCCAGACGATACTCAGGGGGCCTGGAAACACCATATATTTT.

The chain joins TRBV7-6 to TRBJ1-5, with 8 bases lining up with TRBD1. The CDR3 is 13 residues long. The V gene's germline CDR1 is SGHVS and CDR2 FNYEAQ. With 5 bases clipped from V and 11 bases from J, the junction kept 8 bases outside the gene matches. CDR3 region: CASSERRTGTQHF. CDR3 sequence (DNA): TGTGCCAGCAGCGAACGAAGGACAGGGACCCAGCATTTT.

The rearrangement joins TRBV27 to TRBJ2-1; 8 bases line up with TRBD2. The CDR3 is 16 residues long. Trimming at V came to 5 bases and at J to 2 bases, leaving 8 bases not matched to a gene. The germline V gene has CDR1 MNHEY and CDR2 SMNVEV (reference sequence). CDR3 region: CASSGGSGGAYNEQFF. The CDR3, as DNA: TGTGCCAGCAGTGGGGGTTCCGGGGGGGCCTACAATGAGCAGTTCTTC.

This chain links TRBV5-5 with TRBJ1-4, with D perhaps matching TRBD1 (5 bases). The CDR3 has 17 amino acids. The germline V gene encodes CDR1 SGHKS and CDR2 YYEKEE (reference sequence). Trimming removed 0 bases from V and 1 base from J, with 13 bases in between. The chain's CDR3 is CASSLGLSGGTNEKLFF. Here the CDR3 DNA reads TGTGCCAGCAGCTTGGGGTTGTCCGGGGGAACTAATGAAAAACTGTTTTTT.

The J gene is TRBJ1-6, the V gene TRBV6-6; D not resolved. From germline, CDR1 is MNHNY and CDR2 SVGAGI (reference sequence). V dropped 6 bases and J dropped 10 bases, with 7 bases sitting between them. This CDR3 is built from 11 residues. CDR3 residues: CASRRESPLHF. CDR3 DNA sequence: TGTGCCAGCAGACGGGAATCACCCCTCCACTTT.

There are a few counts of this clone. The gene calls are TRBV5-4 and TRBJ2-3, with TRBD2 as a possible D gene (5 bases). Germline V gene lookup returns CDR1 SGHNT and CDR2 YYREEE (reference sequence). The CDR3 runs to 14 residues. V was clipped by 0 bases and J by 6 bases, with 11 bases between them. The CDR3 DNA sequence: TGTGCCAGCAGCTTGGACAGCGGTATTGATACGCAGTATTTT. Translating it yields CASSLDSGIDTQYF.

The chain carries TRBV9 and TRBJ2-7, with D tentatively TRBD1 (5 bases). The CDR3 totals 12 residues. The germline V gene encodes CDR1 SGDLS and CDR2 YYNGEE. V gave up 0 bases and J gave up 5 bases, with 6 bases separating them. CDR3 sequence (DNA): TGTGCCAGCAGCGTAGGGGGCGACGAGCAGTACTTC. Its protein product is CASSVGGDEQYF.

The chain couples TRBV27 to TRBJ2-1; 9 bases map to TRBD1. Trimming cost V 5 bases and J 2 bases; bases outside gene matches: 4. CDR1 is MNHEY and CDR2 is SMNVEV in the germline V gene (reference sequence). CDR3 size: 15 residues. CDR3: CASSLGTGTYNEQFF. CDR3 DNA: TGTGCCAGCAGTCTCGGGACAGGGACCTACAATGAGCAGTTCTTC.

The chain combines TRBV29-1 with TRBJ2-1; 9 bases map to TRBD2. The CDR3 sequence is 14 residues long. V lost 4 bases, J lost 5 bases, and 6 bases stayed unmatched. The germline gives CDR1 SQVTM, CDR2 ANQGSEA. CDR3 sequence reads: CSVVIAGVHNEQFF. The CDR3 DNA reads TGCAGCGTTGTAATAGCGGGGGTCCACAATGAGCAGTTCTTC.

This rearrangement joins TRBV2 to TRBJ1-1; the D is unclear. Germline-derived CDR1 and CDR2 are SNHLY and FYNNEI. This CDR3 contains 11 residues. The V and J ends lost 2 bases and 6 bases respectively, with 4 bases between them. The CDR3 loop reads CASSELAEAFF. The CDR3 region has the DNA TGTGCCAGCAGTGAACTCGCTGAAGCTTTCTTT.

The V call is TRBV7-9, the J call TRBJ2-1; D may be TRBD2 (7 bases). The CDR3 extends over 15 amino acids. The ends were cut back, 6 bases at V and 7 bases at J, with 19 bases in the middle. CDR1 is SEHNR and CDR2 is FQNEAQ in the germline V gene (reference sequence). The CDR3 nucleotides are TGTGCCAGCAGGCCCTCGGGGGGCGGGTCTAATGAGCAGTTCTTC. This translates into CASRPSGGGSNEQFF.

V and J are TRBV7-2 and TRBJ2-3; tentatively, D is TRBD1 (5 bases). V lost 2 bases, J lost 1 base, and 13 bases lay in between. This CDR3 is built from 16 residues. Germline CDR1 reads SGHTA; CDR2 reads FQGNSA. CDR3: CASSLSSGAGTDTQYF. The CDR3 DNA reads TGTGCCAGCAGCTTATCTTCTGGGGCCGGCACAGATACGCAGTATTTT.

This chain uses TRBV11-3 with TRBJ2-7; D unresolved. Trimming stripped 0 bases from V and 7 bases from J, with 7 bases between. Germline CDR1 reads SGHNT; CDR2 reads YENEEA. The CDR3 has 12 amino acids. The CDR3 is CASSLDLGEQYF. CDR3 nucleotides: TGTGCCAGCAGCTTAGATCTAGGAGAGCAGTACTTC.

This clone was observed a single time. This rearrangement joins TRBV13 to TRBJ2-5, with TRBD1 matching over 11 bases. CDR1 is PRHDT and CDR2 is FYEKMQ in the germline V gene (reference sequence). The junction had 10 bases not matched to a gene; V was cut back by 5 bases and J by 2 bases. The CDR3 extends over 17 amino acids. Written as DNA, the CDR3 is TGTGCCAGCAGCCCGGACAGGGGGCTCAACCAACAAGAGACCCAGTACTTC. Its protein product is CASSPDRGLNQQETQYF. The entire variable domain, with the rest obtained from reference TRBV13 and TRBJ2-5, is as follows: AAGVIQSPRHLIKEKRETATLKCYPIPRHDTVYWYQQGPGQDPQFLISFYEKMQSDKGSIPDRFSAQQFSDYHSELNMSSLELGDSALYFCASSPDRGLNQQETQYFGPGTRLLVL.

CDR3 DNA: TGTGCCACGACATGGTTCTCCTACAATGAGCAGTTCTTC. Its translation: CATTWFSYNEQFF. The chain links TRBV6-1 to TRBJ2-1; D call uncertain. Germline lookup yields CDR1 MNHNS and CDR2 SASEGT. Trimming removed 10 bases from V and 0 bases from J, with 10 bases in between. This CDR3 comprises 13 residues.

This clone appeared a few times. V and J are TRBV4-3 and TRBJ2-3, with 8 nucleotides matching TRBD1. In germline, CDR1 is LGHNA, CDR2 YSLEER. Trimming took 0 bases from V and 6 from J; bases not matched to a gene: 5. The CDR3 contains 15 residues. CDR3 nucleotides: TGCGCCAGCAGCCAAGATCAGGGGGCAGGGGATACGCAGTATTTT. Translated, it gives CASSQDQGAGDTQYF.

This chain joins TRBV28 and TRBJ1-4; maybe TRBD1 (6 bases). There are 15 residues in the CDR3. CDR1 MDHEN and CDR2 SYDVKM come from the germline V gene. Trimming left V 3 bases short and J 8 bases short, with 16 bases between. The CDR3 nucleotides read TGTGCCAGCAGTTTGGGAGAAGGGGGTCGAGAAAAACTGTTTTTT. Protein: CASSLGEGGREKLFF.

This clone appeared a few times. This rearrangement joins TRBV30 to TRBJ1-1; D uncertain. Germline CDR1 and CDR2: GTSNPN and SVGIG (reference sequence). CDR3 size: 11 residues. Trimming shortened V by 2 bases and J by 11 bases, and 12 bases separated the two germline ends. CDR3 bases: TGTGCCTGGAGTCTCGGTAGTGAGGCTTTCTTT. This encodes CAWSLGSEAFF.